These T cell receptor beta chains were read from a single sample in a study of blood T cell repertoires in COVID-19. TCRdb's copy holds only in-frame clones and misses some; the assay was immunoSEQ multiplex PCR. Among around 70,000 clones listed, approximately 90% were seen once. Sequencing was done on a sample of peripheral blood. The receptors shown here come from a woman aged 55-69 years with active COVID-19. Each CDR3 is given with its conserved first and last residue. The D gene is left open where the match is weak. A clone size is listed for some rows: how often the clone was seen (once, few, many), or a class if it is expanded.

j_call,d_call,v_call,clone_size,cdr3_nt,cdr3_aa
TRBJ2-1,TRBD2,TRBV19,-,TGTGCCAGTAGTTCAATTGCAACTAGCGGGAACAATGAGCAGTTCTTC,CASSSIATSGNNEQFF
TRBJ1-2,-,TRBV5-1,-,TGCGCCAGCAGCGTAGAAGACTATGGCTACACCTTC,CASSVEDYGYTF
TRBJ2-6,-,TRBV19,-,TGTGCCAGTAGGGGCGTGCGGGGATCCCACTCTGGGGCCAACGTCCTGACTTTC,CASRGVRGSHSGANVLTF
TRBJ2-1,-,TRBV4-1,-,TGCGCCAGCAGCAGACTGGGTAGCCTAGACAATGAGCAGTTCTTC,CASSRLGSLDNEQFF
TRBJ1-5,-,TRBV28,once,TGTGCCAGCCGTTCTACAGGATCTGTTAATCAGCCCCAGCATTTT,CASRSTGSVNQPQHF
TRBJ1-1,-,TRBV3-1/TRBV3-2,-,TGTGCCAGCAGCCAAGGTTCTCTCACTGAAGCTTTCTTT,CASSQGSLTEAFF
TRBJ2-3,-,TRBV7-2,-,TGTGCCAGCAGCTTAGGGAGGAAGCAGTATTTT,CASSLGRKQYF
TRBJ2-5,-,TRBV11-2,once,TGTGCCAGCAGCTTAAGAAGGGGCGCGGGGCAAGAGACCCAGTACTTC,CASSLRRGAGQETQYF
TRBJ2-3,-,TRBV7-2,-,TGTGCCAGCAGCTTAGCGTCGGGGGTGCTAGATACGCAGTATTTT,CASSLASGVLDTQYF
TRBJ2-1,TRBD2,TRBV15,-,TGTGCCACCAGCACGGGACTAGCGGGAGGAGAGGGCTCCTACAATGAGCAGTTCTTC,CATSTGLAGGEGSYNEQFF
TRBJ2-1,TRBD2,TRBV5-1,-,TGCGCCAGCAGCTTAGGCGGGAGAGGCAATGAGCAGTTCTTC,CASSLGGRGNEQFF
TRBJ2-5,TRBD1,TRBV10-2,-,TGCGCCACACAAAACCGGGACAGGGGAGGGGAGACCCAGTACTTC,CATQNRDRGGETQYF
TRBJ1-2,TRBD1,TRBV5-1,-,TGCGCCAGCAGCCTACTGGACAGGGGGTCGGGTGGCTACACCTTC,CASSLLDRGSGGYTF
TRBJ1-2,-,TRBV12-3/TRBV12-4,-,TGTGCCAGCAGTCCCAGGACAGCCAATGGCTACACCTTC,CASSPRTANGYTF
TRBJ1-5,TRBD1,TRBV30,-,TGTGCCTGGACTTCGGGACAGTATCAGCCCCAGCATTTT,CAWTSGQYQPQHF
TRBJ2-5,-,TRBV12-3/TRBV12-4,-,TGTGCCAGCAGCCTAGAACTACTGAGTCTGTACTTC,CASSLELLSLYF
TRBJ1-1,-,TRBV18,-,TGTGCCAGCTCGGCCGGGGTTACTGAAGCTTTCTTT,CASSAGVTEAFF
TRBJ2-1,TRBD2,TRBV19,-,TGTGCCAGTAGCAGGGGGACTAGCGGAAGACGCGACAATGAGCAGTTCTTC,CASSRGTSGRRDNEQFF
TRBJ1-6,-,TRBV5-1,-,TGCGCCAGCAGTATGGGACTAGGGGCCATAGCACCCCTCCACTTT,CASSMGLGAIAPLHF
TRBJ1-1,-,TRBV5-1,-,TGCGCCAGCCGGGTGTCTGGGAACACTGAAGCTTTCTTT,CASRVSGNTEAFF
TRBJ1-4,TRBD1,TRBV28,-,TGTGCCAGCCGGGACAGGGGGAATGAAAAACTGTTTTTT,CASRDRGNEKLFF
TRBJ1-3,TRBD1,TRBV18,-,TGTGCCAGCTCACCACGCGGACAGGGTTCGGTTAGCTCTGGAAACACCATATATTTT,CASSPRGQGSVSSGNTIYF
TRBJ1-1,-,TRBV25-1,-,TGTGCCAGCAGTGTGGACAGAGCTCTGAACACTGAAGCTTTCTTT,CASSVDRALNTEAFF
TRBJ1-4,-,TRBV6-1,-,TGTGCCAGCAGTGATGCGGCCTCTACTACAACTAATGAAAAACTGTTTTTT,CASSDAASTTTNEKLFF
TRBJ2-3,TRBD1,TRBV28,-,TGTGCCAGCAGTATTGACAGGGTGGGGGCAGATACGCAGTATTTT,CASSIDRVGADTQYF
TRBJ2-7,TRBD1,TRBV5-4,-,TGTGCCAGCGGGTCTCCGGGACAGGGGTCCTACGAGCAGTACTTC,CASGSPGQGSYEQYF
TRBJ2-6,TRBD1,TRBV6-6,-,TGTGCCAGCAGTCCCAGTTTCCAGGGGGTAACTCCTGGGGCCAACGTCCTGACTTTC,CASSPSFQGVTPGANVLTF
TRBJ2-1,TRBD2,TRBV7-2,-,TGTGCCAGCAGCTTAGCTAGCGGGAGGGCCCTTGAGCAGTTCTTC,CASSLASGRALEQFF
TRBJ1-1,-,TRBV28,-,TGTGCCAGCAGTTCGGACGGTCGGAGGACTGAAGCTTTCTTT,CASSSDGRRTEAFF
TRBJ2-3,-,TRBV2,-,TGTGCCAGCAGCGGCATGAGGACAGAAAGAAGCACAGATACGCAGTATTTT,CASSGMRTERSTDTQYF
TRBJ1-1,-,TRBV29-1,few,TGCAGCGTTGATTGGGGGGGCTCCACTGAAGCTTTCTTT,CSVDWGGSTEAFF
TRBJ1-3,-,TRBV19,-,TGTGCCAGTAGTACAGGGCGCTCTGGAAACACCATATATTTT,CASSTGRSGNTIYF
TRBJ2-7,TRBD2,TRBV6-5,-,TGTGCCAGCAGGACTAGCGAAATCTACGAGCAGTACTTC,CASRTSEIYEQYF
TRBJ2-3,-,TRBV27,-,TGTGCCAGCAGTTTAAGCTACTCCCTCACAGATACGCAGTATTTT,CASSLSYSLTDTQYF
TRBJ2-7,TRBD1,TRBV10-3,-,TGTGCCATCAGCCGAGTAGGACAGGGCTCCCACGAGCAGTACTTC,CAISRVGQGSHEQYF
TRBJ2-7,TRBD2,TRBV3-1/TRBV3-2,-,TGTGCCAGCAGCCGCTCGGGACTAGCGGGAGGGAACTACGAGCAGTACTTC,CASSRSGLAGGNYEQYF
TRBJ1-5,-,TRBV10-3,-,TGTGCCATCAGCACCGGACAGTTGAATCAGCCCCAGCATTTT,CAISTGQLNQPQHF
TRBJ2-3,TRBD2,TRBV30,-,TGTGCCTGGAGTAGACTAGCGGTAGGGGATACGCAGTATTTT,CAWSRLAVGDTQYF
TRBJ1-4,-,TRBV4-1,-,TGCGCCAGCAGCCTTGGACAGCCAAGCAATGAAAAACTGTTTTTT,CASSLGQPSNEKLFF
TRBJ1-2,TRBD1,TRBV12-3/TRBV12-4,-,TGTGCCAGCAGTCCAGGGACAGGCCATGGCTACACCTTC,CASSPGTGHGYTF
TRBJ2-3,-,TRBV9,-,TGTGCCAGCAGCCCTGAGGGGGGGGGACTCGAAGATACGCAGTATTTT,CASSPEGGGLEDTQYF
TRBJ2-7,TRBD1,TRBV6-1,-,TGTGCCAGCAGTGAAGTTTACAGGGGGCGTTTTGAGCAGTACTTC,CASSEVYRGRFEQYF
TRBJ1-5,-,TRBV6-1,-,TGTGCCAGCAGTGAACTAGGACAGCAGCCCCAGCATTTT,CASSELGQQPQHF
TRBJ1-2,TRBD1,TRBV30,-,TGTGCCTGGAGGGTGCCGGGACAGGGTAAAGGCTACACCTTC,CAWRVPGQGKGYTF
TRBJ2-5,-,TRBV5-6,-,TGTGCCAGCACCCACGTGGGGAGCCAAGAGACCCAGTACTTC,CASTHVGSQETQYF
TRBJ2-5,TRBD2,TRBV9,-,TGTGCCAGCAGCGTAAATGCGGGAGCCCCAGAGACCCAGTACTTC,CASSVNAGAPETQYF
TRBJ1-5,TRBD1,TRBV2,-,TGTGCCAGCAGTGATCAGGACAGGGTTCGACAGCCCCAGCATTTT,CASSDQDRVRQPQHF
TRBJ1-2,-,TRBV5-1,-,TGCGCCAGCAGTGGGGCGCGAGACTATGGCTACACCTTC,CASSGARDYGYTF
TRBJ1-4,-,TRBV6-5,-,TGTGCCAGCAGAGAGGGGGTAACTAATGAAAAACTGTTTTTT,CASREGVTNEKLFF
TRBJ2-2,-,TRBV25-1,-,TGTGCCAGCAGTGATGGCAGGGGCGTAGGCAGGGAGCTGTTTTTT,CASSDGRGVGRELFF
TRBJ1-4,TRBD1,TRBV6-6,-,TGTGCCAGCAGGGCCGGGACAGGGTCTGAAAAACTGTTTTTT,CASRAGTGSEKLFF
TRBJ2-2,TRBD1,TRBV28,-,TGTGCCAGCAGTGGACAGGGCACCGGGGAGCTGTTTTTT,CASSGQGTGELFF
TRBJ1-1,-,TRBV11-2,once,TGTGCCAGCAGCAACGCGGACATTCTGAACACTGAAGCTTTCTTT,CASSNADILNTEAFF
TRBJ1-6,TRBD1,TRBV30,-,TGTGCCTGCTCTGACAGGGCGGATTCACCCCTCCACTTT,CACSDRADSPLHF
TRBJ2-1,TRBD2,TRBV5-1,-,TGCGCCAGCAGCTTACTAGCGGGTTCCTACAATGAGCAGTTCTTC,CASSLLAGSYNEQFF
TRBJ2-7,TRBD2,TRBV28,-,TGTGCCAGCTCTAGCGGAACCTACGAGCAGTACTTC,CASSSGTYEQYF
TRBJ2-7,-,TRBV10-1,-,TGCGCCAGCAGGGAAGGCGCGGGCCGGGACGAGCAGTACTTC,CASREGAGRDEQYF
TRBJ2-5,-,TRBV2,-,TGTGCCAGCACCCCCCGAGGAGAGACCCAGTACTTC,CASTPRGETQYF
TRBJ2-7,TRBD2,TRBV6-6,-,TGTGCCAGCAGTTATCGGGGGGTTGGAGAGCAGTACTTC,CASSYRGVGEQYF
TRBJ2-1,TRBD2,TRBV6-5,-,TGTGCCAGCACGGTAGCGGGAGTGGGTGAGCAGTTCTTC,CASTVAGVGEQFF